This T cell receptor (beta chain) was recovered during a study of blood T cell repertoires in COVID-19. The wider study: Nucleic acid was either cDNA or gDNA, and it came from T cells, B-cell-depleted T cells, or PBMCs.

Germline CDR1 and CDR2: LNHDA and SQIVND (reference sequence). CDR3 size: 14 residues. V was clipped by 4 bases and J by 1 base; unmatched bases: 1. Data came from immunoSEQ multiplex PCR; TCRdb stores just in-frame clones and leaves some out. Among about 33,000 clones listed, 65% to 90% were seen once. This TCR came from an elderly man with active COVID-19. Material: peripheral blood. V gene TRBV19 combines with J gene TRBJ1-1; 9 positions agree with TRBD1. The CDR3: CASSRQGGNTEAFF. In DNA, the CDR3 is TGTGCCAGTAGTAGACAGGGGGGGAACACTGAAGCTTTCTTT. Full variable domain (rest looked up from reference TRBV19 and TRBJ1-1): DGGITQSPKYLFRKEGQNVTLSCEQNLNHDAMYWYRQDPGQGLRLIYYSQIVNDFQKGDIAEGYSVSREKKESFPLTVTSAQKNPTAFYLCASSRQGGNTEAFFGQGTRLTVV.